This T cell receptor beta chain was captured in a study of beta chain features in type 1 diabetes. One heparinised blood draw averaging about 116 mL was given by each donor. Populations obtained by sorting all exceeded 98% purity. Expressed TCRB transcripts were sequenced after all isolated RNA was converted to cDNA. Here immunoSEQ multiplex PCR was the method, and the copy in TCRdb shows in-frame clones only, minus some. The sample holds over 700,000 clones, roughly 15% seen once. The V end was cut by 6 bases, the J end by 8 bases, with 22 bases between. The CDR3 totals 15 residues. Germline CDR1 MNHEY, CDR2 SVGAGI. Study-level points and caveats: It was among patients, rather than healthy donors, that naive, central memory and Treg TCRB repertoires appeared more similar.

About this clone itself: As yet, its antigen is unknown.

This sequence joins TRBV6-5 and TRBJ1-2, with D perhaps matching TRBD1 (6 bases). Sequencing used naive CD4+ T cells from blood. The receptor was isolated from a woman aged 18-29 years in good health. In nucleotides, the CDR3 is TGTGCCAGCAGGCCCGGAACTCGGGACAATGCCGGCTACACCTTC. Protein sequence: CASRPGTRDNAGYTF.